Following are 14 T cell receptor beta chains from one sample sequenced in a study of identical twins. Each CDR3 protein gets one entry after TCRdb re-called the 5' RACE reads with MiXCR. The sample comprises about 240,000 distinct CDR3 sequences, roughly a tenth of which are singletons, and 10% rests with the top ten. The source material was memory T cells sorted from blood. Receptor source: a man aged 50 to 60 in good health.

This clonotype has just a few counts. The chain combines TRBV20-1 with TRBJ1-1, with 11 bases aligning to TRBD1. J gave up 6 bases and V 6 bases, and 6 bases lay outside the gene matches. Germline V gene sequence: CDR1 DFQATT, CDR2 SNEGSKA (reference sequence). The CDR3 is 13 residues long. The CDR3 spells CSAPGQGVAEAFF. CDR3 bases: TGCAGTGCCCCGGGACAGGGGGTCGCTGAAGCTTTCTTT.

The sample holds many counts of this clonotype. The V gene is TRBV9, the J gene TRBJ2-2; 9 bases are a match to TRBD2. V lost 3 bases to trimming and J lost 4 bases; unmatched junction nucleotides: 7. The CDR3 length is 16 residues. The V gene's germline CDR1 is SGDLS and CDR2 YYNGEE. For the CDR3, the DNA is TGTGCCAGCAGCGCCGCCGGGACTAGCTTCACCGGGGAGCTGTTTTTT. Its translation: CASSAAGTSFTGELFF.

This clonotype was picked up many times. The genes are TRBV29-1 and TRBJ1-1, with D tentatively TRBD1 (6 bases). The CDR3 is 14 amino acids. Looked up from germline, CDR1 is SQVTM and CDR2 is ANQGSEA. The ends were cut back, 4 bases at V and 1 base at J, with 13 bases in the middle. The CDR3 bases are TGCAGCGTTGTTATCGCCAGGGGGAACACTGAAGCTTTCTTT. This gives the protein CSVVIARGNTEAFF.

The table lists this clonotype with many counts. The CDR3 protein is CASSLVTGTSFYEQYF. The DNA of the CDR3 is TGTGCCAGCAGCTTAGTTACCGGGACTAGCTTTTACGAGCAGTACTTC. The rearrangement uses TRBV7-6 and TRBJ2-7; TRBD2 aligns across 9 bases. CDR1 and CDR2 from the germline V gene are SGHVS and FNYEAQ. V lost 1 base and J lost 4; bases outside the gene matches: 8. This CDR3 comprises 16 residues.

This clonotype was observed many times. The rearrangement joins TRBV11-2 to TRBJ2-7; D remains unclear. V gave up 1 base and J gave up 0 bases, with 10 bases separating them. The CDR3 runs to 15 residues. Germline CDR1 reads SGHAT; CDR2 reads FQNNGV. The CDR3 sequence is CASSLVHQTSYEQYF. The CDR3 DNA reads TGTGCCAGCAGCTTAGTGCACCAGACCTCCTACGAGCAGTACTTC. Looking up the rest from reference TRBV11-2 and TRBJ2-7 gives the full variable domain: EAGVAQSPRYKIIEKRQSVAFWCNPISGHATLYWYQQILGQGPKLLIQFQNNGVVDDSQLPKDRFSAERLKGVDSTLKIQPAKLEDSAVYLCASSLVHQTSYEQYFGPGTRLTVT.

This clonotype was counted ten times or more. The rearrangement uses TRBV4-1 and TRBJ2-2, with TRBD2 matching 12 bases. There are 16 residues in the CDR3. Germline lookup yields CDR1 MGHRA and CDR2 YSYEKL. Unmatched junction bases numbered 6, after V lost 4 bases and J lost 6 bases. CDR3 loop: CASSLQLAGGPGELFF. CDR3 bases: TGCGCCAGCAGCCTACAACTAGCGGGGGGACCCGGGGAGCTGTTTTTT.

This clonotype was detected a few times. This sequence joins TRBV29-1 and TRBJ2-3; D not resolved. This CDR3 is 13 amino acids long. V dropped 3 bases and J dropped 4 bases, with 11 bases sitting between them. Germline CDR1 reads SQVTM; CDR2 reads ANQGSEA. Written as DNA, the CDR3 is TGCAGCGTTGATCAGGTCTGGGCAGATACGCAGTATTTT. This translates into CSVDQVWADTQYF.

This clonotype was seen a handful of times. The chain combines TRBV19 with TRBJ1-5; perhaps TRBD1 as D (6 bases). This CDR3 is 16 amino acids long. The V gene's germline CDR1 is LNHDA and CDR2 SQIVND (reference sequence). V was pared by 7 bases and J by 2 bases, with 18 bases between. CDR3 protein: CASTYRDLVGNQPQHF. CDR3 in DNA: TGTGCCAGTACATACAGGGATTTAGTAGGCAATCAGCCCCAGCATTTT.

This clonotype turned up a few times. V gene TRBV20-1 combines with J gene TRBJ2-5; 14 nucleotides match TRBD2. V lost 3 bases, J lost 5 bases, and 2 bases stayed unmatched. The CDR3 spans 14 residues. Germline lookup yields CDR1 DFQATT and CDR2 SNEGSKA (reference sequence). The CDR3 sequence: CSARTSGRGETQYF. CDR3 sequence (DNA): TGCAGTGCTAGGACTAGCGGGAGGGGGGAGACCCAGTACTTC.

The chain is built from TRBV7-9 and TRBJ2-5; D possibly corresponds to TRBD2 (6 bases). There are 15 residues in the CDR3. Trimming left V 1 base short and J 4 bases short, with 13 bases between. From germline, CDR1 is SEHNR and CDR2 FQNEAQ (reference sequence). This chain's CDR3 is CASSLDGVGGETQYF. The CDR3 bases are TGTGCCAGCAGCTTAGATGGAGTGGGGGGAGAGACCCAGTACTTC. The variable domain in full, completed from reference TRBV7-9 and TRBJ2-5, reads DTGVSQNPRHKITKRGQNVTFRCDPISEHNRLYWYRQTLGQGPEFLTYFQNEAQLEKSRLLSDRFSAERPKGSFSTLEIQRTEQGDSAMYLCASSLDGVGGETQYFGPGTRLLVL.

The chain joins TRBV4-1 to TRBJ2-3, with 11 bases aligning to TRBD1. The CDR3 loop spans 16 amino acids. The V gene's germline CDR1 is MGHRA and CDR2 YSYEKL. The trim removed 2 bases at V and 4 bases at J, leaving 5 bases unmatched. CDR3 DNA sequence: TGCGCCAGCAGCCAACCGGGACAGGGGGTGCCAGATACGCAGTATTTT. This encodes CASSQPGQGVPDTQYF.

The CDR3 nucleotides are TGTGCCAGCAGCCTCCGGGTGACGAACACAGGGGCAGAGACCCAGTACTTC. Translated: CASSLRVTNTGAETQYF. The chain combines TRBV7-6 with TRBJ2-5; 7 nucleotides align to TRBD1. The length of the CDR3 is 17 residues. Germline V gene sequence: CDR1 SGHVS, CDR2 FNYEAQ. V was clipped by 5 bases and J by 4 bases; unmatched bases: 16. Variable domain in full (rest from reference TRBV7-6 and TRBJ2-5): GAGVSQSPRYKVTKRGQDVALRCDPISGHVSLYWYRQALGQGPEFLTYFNYEAQQDKSGLPNDRFSAERPEGSISTLTIQRTEQRDSAMYRCASSLRVTNTGAETQYFGPGTRLLVL.

Turning to this clonotype: A much larger clone sits a single nucleotide away, making a read error possible. This chain's CDR3 is CASSDSGQPEKLSF. The CDR3 nucleotides are TGCGCCAGCAGCGACTCGGGACAGCCGGAAAAACTGTCTTTT. V gene TRBV4-1 combines with J gene TRBJ1-4, with 7 bases fitting TRBD1. This CDR3 has 14 residues. Looked up from germline, CDR1 is MGHRA and CDR2 is YSYEKL.

In its sample, this clonotype was seen many times. CDR3 DNA: TGTGCCAGCAGTTTAGGGGCACCCCTCCACTTT. As protein: CASSLGAPLHF. The chain couples TRBV12-3 or TRBV12-4 to TRBJ1-6; D unresolved. The CDR3 has 11 amino acids. V was shortened by 1 base and J by 11 bases, with 3 bases between the two germline ends.